This TCR beta chain emerged from a study of blood T cell repertoires in COVID-19. Study overall: Spain, Italy and the United States supplied samples that represented acute and convalescent COVID-19. PBMCs, B-cell-depleted T cells, or T cells provided the cDNA or gDNA that made up the material.

CDR1 is SQVTM and CDR2 is ANQGSEA in the germline V gene. With 4 bases removed from V and 6 bases from J, the gap between germline ends came to 12 bases. CDR3 size: 13 residues. Per the original data handling: Amplifying reference gene primers gave estimates of nucleated cell counts. TCRdb keeps only in-frame clones here, not all; method: immunoSEQ multiplex PCR. V, J and clone size were drawn from that table, and D and trimming were deduced from the DNA. This sample has approximately 360,000 clones, with approximately 88% found just once. The receptor comes from a man between 35 and 55 years old with acute or convalescent COVID-19. V is TRBV29-1 and J is TRBJ1-4; D ambiguous. Sequencing input: peripheral blood. The CDR3 coding sequence is TGCAGCGTTGTGGGTCCGGCGGATGAAAAACTGTTTTTT. Translating gives CSVVGPADEKLFF.